Below, one TCR beta chain is given with its context. What it binds is unknown. This CDR3 contains 14 residues. Germline V gene sequence: CDR1 DFQATT, CDR2 SNEGSKA (reference sequence). V shed 4 bases, J shed 6 bases, and the junction held 8 bases outside the gene matches. These data belong to a study of T cells after yellow fever vaccination. Study observations and caveats: Most primary-vaccination clones recurred post-booster (approximately 96% CD4, over 70% CD8).

TCRdb independently ran MiXCR on the 5' RACE reads; one entry per CDR3 protein. The sample contains 300,000 to 450,000 distinct CDR3 sequences, under 7.5% of which appear only once. V usage is TRBV20-1 and J usage is TRBJ2-1, with 8 bases that match TRBD2. The TCR comes from a man aged 25-40 years who received the YFV17D yellow fever vaccine. This material consisted of PBMCs, taken 5 days after the yellow fever booster vaccination. The chain's CDR3 is CSATKRESPNEQFF. The CDR3 DNA sequence: TGCAGTGCTACAAAGCGGGAGAGTCCCAATGAGCAGTTCTTC.